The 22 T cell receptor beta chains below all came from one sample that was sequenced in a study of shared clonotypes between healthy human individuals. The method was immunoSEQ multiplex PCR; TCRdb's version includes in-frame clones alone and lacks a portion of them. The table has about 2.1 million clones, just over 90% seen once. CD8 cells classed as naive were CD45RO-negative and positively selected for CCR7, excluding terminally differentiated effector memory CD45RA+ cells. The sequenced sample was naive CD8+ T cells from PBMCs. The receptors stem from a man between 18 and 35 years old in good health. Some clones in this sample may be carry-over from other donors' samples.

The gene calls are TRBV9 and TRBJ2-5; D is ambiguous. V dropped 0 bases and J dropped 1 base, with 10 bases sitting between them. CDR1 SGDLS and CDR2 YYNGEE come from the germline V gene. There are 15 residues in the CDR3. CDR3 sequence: CASSVATTAQETQYF. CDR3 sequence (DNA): TGTGCCAGCAGCGTAGCTACGACGGCCCAAGAGACCCAGTACTTC. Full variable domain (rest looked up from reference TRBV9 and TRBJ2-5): DSGVTQTPKHLITATGQRVTLRCSPRSGDLSVYWYQQSLDQGLQFLIQYYNGEERAKGNILERFSAQQFPDLHSELNLSSLELGDSALYFCASSVATTAQETQYFGPGTRLLVL.

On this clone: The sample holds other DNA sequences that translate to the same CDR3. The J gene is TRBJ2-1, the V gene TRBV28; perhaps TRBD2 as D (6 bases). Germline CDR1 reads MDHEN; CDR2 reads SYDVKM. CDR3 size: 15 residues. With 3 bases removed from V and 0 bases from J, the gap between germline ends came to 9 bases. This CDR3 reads CASSFSGSSYNEQFF. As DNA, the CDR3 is TGTGCCAGCAGTTTTAGCGGCAGCTCCTACAATGAGCAGTTCTTC.

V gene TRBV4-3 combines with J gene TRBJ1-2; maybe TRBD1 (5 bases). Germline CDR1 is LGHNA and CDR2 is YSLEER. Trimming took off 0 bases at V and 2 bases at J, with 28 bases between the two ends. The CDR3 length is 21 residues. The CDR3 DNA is TGCGCCAGCAGCCAAGATTGGTTTGACAACGTAATATCAGGGAACAACTATGGCTACACCTTC. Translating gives CASSQDWFDNVISGNNYGYTF.

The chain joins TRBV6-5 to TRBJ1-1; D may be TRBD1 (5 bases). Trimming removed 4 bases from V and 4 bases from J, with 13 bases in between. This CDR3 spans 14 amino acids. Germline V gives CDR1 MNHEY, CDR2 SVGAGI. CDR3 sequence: CASSSQGGGTEAFF. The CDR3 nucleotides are TGTGCCAGCAGTTCCCAGGGCGGCGGCACTGAAGCTTTCTTT.

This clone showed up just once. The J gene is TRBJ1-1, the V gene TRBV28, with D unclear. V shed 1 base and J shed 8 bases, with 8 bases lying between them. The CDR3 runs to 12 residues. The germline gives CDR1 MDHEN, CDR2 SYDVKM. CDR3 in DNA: TGTGCCAGCAGTTTATTCTACCAGGAAGCTTTCTTT. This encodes CASSLFYQEAFF.

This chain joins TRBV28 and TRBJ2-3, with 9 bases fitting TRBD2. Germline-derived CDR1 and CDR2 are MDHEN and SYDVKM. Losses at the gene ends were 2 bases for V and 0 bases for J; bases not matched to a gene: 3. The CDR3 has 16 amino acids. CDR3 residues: CASSLDSGRSTDTQYF. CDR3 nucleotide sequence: TGTGCCAGCAGTTTAGATAGCGGGAGAAGCACAGATACGCAGTATTTT.

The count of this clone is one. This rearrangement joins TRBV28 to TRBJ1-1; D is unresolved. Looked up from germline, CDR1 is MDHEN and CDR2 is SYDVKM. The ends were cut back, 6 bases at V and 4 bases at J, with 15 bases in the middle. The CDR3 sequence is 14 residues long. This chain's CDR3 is CASSPSGWVTEAFF. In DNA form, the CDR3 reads TGTGCCAGCAGCCCCTCGGGTTGGGTCACTGAAGCTTTCTTT.

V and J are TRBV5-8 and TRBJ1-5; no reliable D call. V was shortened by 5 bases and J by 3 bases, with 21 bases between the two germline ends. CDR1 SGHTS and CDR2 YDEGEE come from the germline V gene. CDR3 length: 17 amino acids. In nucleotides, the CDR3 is TGTGCCAGCAGTCCGGGCCTTAGCATTGGACTCAATCAGCCCCAGCATTTT. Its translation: CASSPGLSIGLNQPQHF.

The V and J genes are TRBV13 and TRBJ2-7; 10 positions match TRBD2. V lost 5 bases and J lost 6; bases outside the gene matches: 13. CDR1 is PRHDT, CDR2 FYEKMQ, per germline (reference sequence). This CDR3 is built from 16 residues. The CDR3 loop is CASSAAGASGSSEQYF. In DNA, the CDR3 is TGTGCCAGCAGCGCGGCGGGCGCTAGCGGGAGCTCCGAGCAGTACTTC.

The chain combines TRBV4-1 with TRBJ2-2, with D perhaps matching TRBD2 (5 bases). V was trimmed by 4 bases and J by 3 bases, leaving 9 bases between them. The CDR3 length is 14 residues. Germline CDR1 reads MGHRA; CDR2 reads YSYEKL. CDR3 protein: CASSLREYTGELFF. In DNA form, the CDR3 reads TGCGCCAGCAGCCTTCGGGAATACACCGGGGAGCTGTTTTTT.

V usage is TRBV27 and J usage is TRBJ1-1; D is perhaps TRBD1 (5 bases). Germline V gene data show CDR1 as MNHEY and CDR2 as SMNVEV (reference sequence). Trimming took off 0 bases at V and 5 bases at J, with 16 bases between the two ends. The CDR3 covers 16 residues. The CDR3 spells CASSLSADGGRTEAFF. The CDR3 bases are TGTGCCAGCAGTTTATCCGCGGACGGGGGTCGAACTGAAGCTTTCTTT.

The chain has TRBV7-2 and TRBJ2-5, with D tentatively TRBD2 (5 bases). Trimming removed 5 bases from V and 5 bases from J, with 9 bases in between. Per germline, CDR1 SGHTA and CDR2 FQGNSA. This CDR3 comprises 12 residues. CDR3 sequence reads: CASSLRRETQYF. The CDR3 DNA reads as TGTGCCAGCAGCCTGAGGAGGGAGACCCAGTACTTC.

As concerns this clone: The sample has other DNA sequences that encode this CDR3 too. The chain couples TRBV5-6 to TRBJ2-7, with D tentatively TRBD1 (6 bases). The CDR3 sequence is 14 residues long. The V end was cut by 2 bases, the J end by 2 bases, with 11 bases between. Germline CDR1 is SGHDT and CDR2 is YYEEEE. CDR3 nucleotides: TGTGCCAGCAGCTTCGGGACATCAGCCTACGAGCAGTACTTC. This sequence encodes CASSFGTSAYEQYF.

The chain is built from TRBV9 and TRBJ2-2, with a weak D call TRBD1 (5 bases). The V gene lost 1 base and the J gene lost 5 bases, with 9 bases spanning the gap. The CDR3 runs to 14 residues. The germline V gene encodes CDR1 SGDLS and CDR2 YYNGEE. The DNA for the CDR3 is TGTGCCAGCAGCGTAAAGGGGTGGACCGGGGAGCTGTTTTTT. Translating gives CASSVKGWTGELFF.

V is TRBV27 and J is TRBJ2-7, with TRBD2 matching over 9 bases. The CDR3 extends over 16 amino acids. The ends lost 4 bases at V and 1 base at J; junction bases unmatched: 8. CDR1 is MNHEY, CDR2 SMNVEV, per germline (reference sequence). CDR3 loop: CASSSTPGLASYEQYF. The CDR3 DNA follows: TGTGCCAGCAGTTCGACGCCGGGACTAGCTTCCTACGAGCAGTACTTC.

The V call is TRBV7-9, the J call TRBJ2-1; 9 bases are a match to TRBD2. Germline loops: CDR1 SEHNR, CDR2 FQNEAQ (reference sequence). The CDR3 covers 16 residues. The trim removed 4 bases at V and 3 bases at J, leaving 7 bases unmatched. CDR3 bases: TGTGCCAGCAGCTCCCCCCCAGCGGGAGGCTACAATGAGCAGTTCTTC. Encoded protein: CASSSPPAGGYNEQFF.

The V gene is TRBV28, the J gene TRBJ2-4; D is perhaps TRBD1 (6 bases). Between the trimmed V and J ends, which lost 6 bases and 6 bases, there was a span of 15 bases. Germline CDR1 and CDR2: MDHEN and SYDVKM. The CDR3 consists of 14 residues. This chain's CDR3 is CASRDGQNRNIQYF. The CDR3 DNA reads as TGTGCCAGCAGAGACGGACAGAATAGAAACATTCAGTACTTC. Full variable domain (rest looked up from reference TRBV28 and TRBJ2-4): DVKVTQSSRYLVKRTGEKVFLECVQDMDHENMFWYRQDPGLGLRLIYFSYDVKMKEKGDIPEGYSVSREKKERFSLILESASTNQTSMYLCASRDGQNRNIQYFGAGTRLSVL.

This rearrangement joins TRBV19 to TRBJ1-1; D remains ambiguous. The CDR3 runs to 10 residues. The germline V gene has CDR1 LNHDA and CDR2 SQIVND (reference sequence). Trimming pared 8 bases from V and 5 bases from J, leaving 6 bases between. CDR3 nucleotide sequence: TGTGCCAGTCTTGGTACTGAAGCTTTCTTT. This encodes CASLGTEAFF.

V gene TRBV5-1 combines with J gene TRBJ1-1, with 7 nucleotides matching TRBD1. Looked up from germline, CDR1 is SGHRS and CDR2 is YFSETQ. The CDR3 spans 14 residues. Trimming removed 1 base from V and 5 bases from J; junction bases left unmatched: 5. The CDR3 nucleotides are TGCGCCAGCAGCTTGAAGGGGGCGCGGACTGAAGCTTTCTTT. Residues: CASSLKGARTEAFF.

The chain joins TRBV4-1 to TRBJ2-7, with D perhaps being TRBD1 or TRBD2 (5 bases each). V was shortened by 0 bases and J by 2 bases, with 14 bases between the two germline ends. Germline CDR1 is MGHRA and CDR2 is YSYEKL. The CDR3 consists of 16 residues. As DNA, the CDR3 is TGCGCCAGCAGCCAAGAGAGGAGAGGGGCGGCCTACGAGCAGTACTTC. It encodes CASSQERRGAAYEQYF.

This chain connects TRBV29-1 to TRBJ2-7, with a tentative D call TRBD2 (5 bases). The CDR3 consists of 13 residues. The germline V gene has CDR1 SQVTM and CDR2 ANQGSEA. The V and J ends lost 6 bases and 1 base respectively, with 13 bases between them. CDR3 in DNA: TGCAGCGTGACCGACTACTTTTCCTACGAGCAGTACTTC. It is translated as CSVTDYFSYEQYF.

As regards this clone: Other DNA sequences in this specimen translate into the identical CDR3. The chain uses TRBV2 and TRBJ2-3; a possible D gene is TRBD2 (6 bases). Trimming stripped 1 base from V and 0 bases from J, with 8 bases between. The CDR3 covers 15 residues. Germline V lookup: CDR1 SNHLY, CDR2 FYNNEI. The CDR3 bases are TGTGCCAGCAGTGAAGGGACTACTAGCACAGATACGCAGTATTTT. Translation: CASSEGTTSTDTQYF.